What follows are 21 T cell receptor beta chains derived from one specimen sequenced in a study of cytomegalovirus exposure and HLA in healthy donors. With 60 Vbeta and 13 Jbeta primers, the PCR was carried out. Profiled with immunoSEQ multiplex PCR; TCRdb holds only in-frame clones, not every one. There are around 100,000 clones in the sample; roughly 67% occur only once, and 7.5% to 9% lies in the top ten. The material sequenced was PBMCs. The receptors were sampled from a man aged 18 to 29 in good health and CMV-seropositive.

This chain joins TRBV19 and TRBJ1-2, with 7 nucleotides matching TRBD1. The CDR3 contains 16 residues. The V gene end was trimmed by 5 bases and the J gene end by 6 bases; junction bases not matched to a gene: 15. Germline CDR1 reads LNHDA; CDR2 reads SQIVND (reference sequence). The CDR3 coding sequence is TGTGCCAGTAGTTCGGGACAGCGATTATGGGTCGATGGCTACACCTTC. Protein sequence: CASSSGQRLWVDGYTF.

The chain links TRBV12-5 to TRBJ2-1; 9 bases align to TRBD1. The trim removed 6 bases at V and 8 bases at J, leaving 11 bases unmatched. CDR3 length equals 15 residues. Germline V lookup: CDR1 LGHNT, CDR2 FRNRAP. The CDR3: CASGPDGDRVYEQFF. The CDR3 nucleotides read TGTGCTAGTGGACCGGACGGGGACAGGGTCTATGAGCAGTTCTTC. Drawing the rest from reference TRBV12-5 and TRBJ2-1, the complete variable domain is DARVTQTPRHKVTEMGQEVTMRCQPILGHNTVFWYRQTMMQGLELLAYFRNRAPLDDSGMPKDRFSAEMPDATLATLKIQPSEPRDSAVYFCASGPDGDRVYEQFFGPGTRLTVL.

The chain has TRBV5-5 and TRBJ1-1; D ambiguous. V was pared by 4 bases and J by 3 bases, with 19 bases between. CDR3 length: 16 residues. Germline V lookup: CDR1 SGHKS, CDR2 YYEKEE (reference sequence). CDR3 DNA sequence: TGTGCCAGCAGCCCGGGTCAAAGAGGGATTGACACTGAAGCTTTCTTT. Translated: CASSPGQRGIDTEAFF.

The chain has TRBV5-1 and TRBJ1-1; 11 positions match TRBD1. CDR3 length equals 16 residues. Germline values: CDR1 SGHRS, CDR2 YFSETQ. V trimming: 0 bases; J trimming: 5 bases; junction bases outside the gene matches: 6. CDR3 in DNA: TGCGCCAGCAGCTTGGGCGGGACAGGGGGTGGAACTGAAGCTTTCTTT. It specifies CASSLGGTGGGTEAFF.

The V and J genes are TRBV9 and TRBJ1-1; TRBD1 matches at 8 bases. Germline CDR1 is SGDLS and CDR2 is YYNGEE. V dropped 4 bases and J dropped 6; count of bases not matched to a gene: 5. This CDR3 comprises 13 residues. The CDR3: CASSMTGVSEAFF. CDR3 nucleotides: TGTGCCAGCAGCATGACAGGGGTCTCTGAAGCTTTCTTT.

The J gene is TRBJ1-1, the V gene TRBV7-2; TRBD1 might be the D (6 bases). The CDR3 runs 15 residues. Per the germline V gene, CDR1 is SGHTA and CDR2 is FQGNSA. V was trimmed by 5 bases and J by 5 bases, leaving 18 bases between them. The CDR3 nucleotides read TGTGCCAGCAGCCCCAGGGGAGATGCACGGACTGAAGCTTTCTTT. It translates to CASSPRGDARTEAFF. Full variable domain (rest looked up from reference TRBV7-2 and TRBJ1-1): GAGVSQSPSNKVTEKGKDVELRCDPISGHTALYWYRQSLGQGLEFLIYFQGNSAPDKSGLPSDRFSAERTGGSVSTLTIQRTQQEDSAVYLCASSPRGDARTEAFFGQGTRLTVV.

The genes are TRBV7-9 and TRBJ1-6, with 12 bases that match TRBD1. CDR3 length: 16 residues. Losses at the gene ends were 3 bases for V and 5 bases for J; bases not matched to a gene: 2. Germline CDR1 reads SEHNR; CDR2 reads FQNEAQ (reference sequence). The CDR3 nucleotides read TGTGCCAGCAGCTTGGGGACAGGGGGCGATAATTCACCCCTCCACTTT. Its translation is CASSLGTGGDNSPLHF.

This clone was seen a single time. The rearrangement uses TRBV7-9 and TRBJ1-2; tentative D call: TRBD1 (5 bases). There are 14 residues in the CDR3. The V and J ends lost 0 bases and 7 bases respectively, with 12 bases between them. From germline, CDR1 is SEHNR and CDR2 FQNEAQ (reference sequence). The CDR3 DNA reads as TGTGCCAGCAGCTTAGCAGGAACGGGGGTTGGCTACACCTTC. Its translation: CASSLAGTGVGYTF. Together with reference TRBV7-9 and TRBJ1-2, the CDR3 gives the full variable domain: DTGVSQNPRHKITKRGQNVTFRCDPISEHNRLYWYRQTLGQGPEFLTYFQNEAQLEKSRLLSDRFSAERPKGSFSTLEIQRTEQGDSAMYLCASSLAGTGVGYTFGSGTRLTVV.

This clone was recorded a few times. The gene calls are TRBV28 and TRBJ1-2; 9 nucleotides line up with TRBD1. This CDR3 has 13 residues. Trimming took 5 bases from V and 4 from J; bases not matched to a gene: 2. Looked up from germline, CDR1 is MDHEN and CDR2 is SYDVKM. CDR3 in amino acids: CASSPDRGYGYTF. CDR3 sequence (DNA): TGTGCCAGCAGTCCGGACAGGGGCTATGGCTACACCTTC.

CDR3 sequence reads: CASSFQGQDTQYF. CDR3 in DNA: TGTGCCAGCAGTTTCCAGGGGCAAGATACGCAGTATTTT. The chain employs TRBV28 and TRBJ2-3; weak D call: TRBD1 (6 bases). Deletions cut 3 bases from V and 5 bases from J, with 9 bases between. Germline CDR1 and CDR2: MDHEN and SYDVKM. The CDR3 length is 13 residues.

The CDR3 sequence is CASSDTNSPLHF. Written as DNA, the CDR3 is TGTGCCAGCAGTGACACTAACTCACCCCTCCACTTT. The chain couples TRBV2 to TRBJ1-6; no firm D call. Germline lookup yields CDR1 SNHLY and CDR2 FYNNEI. The CDR3 length is 12 residues. The V end lost 3 bases, the J end lost 10 bases, and 7 bases lay between the germline ends.

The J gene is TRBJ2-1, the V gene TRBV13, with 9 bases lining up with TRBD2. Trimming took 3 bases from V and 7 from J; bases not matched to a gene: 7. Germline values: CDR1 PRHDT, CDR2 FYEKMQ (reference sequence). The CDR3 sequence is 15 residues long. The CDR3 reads CASSFSGGVLNEQFF. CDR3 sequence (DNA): TGTGCCAGCAGCTTTAGCGGGGGCGTATTAAATGAGCAGTTCTTC. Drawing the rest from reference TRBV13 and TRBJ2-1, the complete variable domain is AAGVIQSPRHLIKEKRETATLKCYPIPRHDTVYWYQQGPGQDPQFLISFYEKMQSDKGSIPDRFSAQQFSDYHSELNMSSLELGDSALYFCASSFSGGVLNEQFFGPGTRLTVL.

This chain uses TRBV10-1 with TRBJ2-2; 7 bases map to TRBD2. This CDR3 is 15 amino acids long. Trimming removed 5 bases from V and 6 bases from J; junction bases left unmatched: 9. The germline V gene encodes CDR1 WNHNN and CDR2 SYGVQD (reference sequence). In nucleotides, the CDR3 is TGCGCCAGCAGTTTCAGCGGGGCCAGGGCCGGGGAGCTGTTTTTT. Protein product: CASSFSGARAGELFF.

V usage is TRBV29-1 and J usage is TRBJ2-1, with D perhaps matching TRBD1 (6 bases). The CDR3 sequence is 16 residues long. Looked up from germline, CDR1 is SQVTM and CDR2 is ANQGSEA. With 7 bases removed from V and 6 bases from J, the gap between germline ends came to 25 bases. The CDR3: CSALLLDRRRGNEQFF. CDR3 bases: TGCAGCGCTCTACTCCTTGACAGGAGACGGGGCAATGAGCAGTTCTTC.

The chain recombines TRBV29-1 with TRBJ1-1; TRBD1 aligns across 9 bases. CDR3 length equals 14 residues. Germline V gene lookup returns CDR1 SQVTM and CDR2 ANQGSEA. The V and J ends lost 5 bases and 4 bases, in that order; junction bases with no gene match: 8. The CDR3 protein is CSVFPQGAGTEAFF. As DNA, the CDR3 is TGCAGCGTTTTCCCACAGGGGGCGGGCACTGAAGCTTTCTTT.

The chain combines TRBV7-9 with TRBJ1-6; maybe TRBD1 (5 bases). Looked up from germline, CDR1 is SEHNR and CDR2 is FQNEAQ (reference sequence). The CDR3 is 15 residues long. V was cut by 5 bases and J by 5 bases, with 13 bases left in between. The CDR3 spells CASSSAAGNNSPLHF. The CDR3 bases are TGTGCCAGCAGCAGCGCGGCAGGGAATAATTCACCCCTCCACTTT.

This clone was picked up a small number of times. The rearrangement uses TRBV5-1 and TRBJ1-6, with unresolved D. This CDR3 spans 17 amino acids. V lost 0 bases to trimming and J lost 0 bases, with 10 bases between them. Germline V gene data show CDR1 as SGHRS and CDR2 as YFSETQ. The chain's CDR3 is CASSLVAPDSYNSPLHF. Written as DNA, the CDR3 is TGCGCCAGCAGCTTGGTAGCCCCTGACTCCTATAATTCACCCCTCCACTTT. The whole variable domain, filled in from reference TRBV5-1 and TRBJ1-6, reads KAGVTQTPRYLIKTRGQQVTLSCSPISGHRSVSWYQQTPGQGLQFLFEYFSETQRNKGNFPGRFSGRQFSNSRSEMNVSTLELGDSALYLCASSLVAPDSYNSPLHFGNGTRLTVT.

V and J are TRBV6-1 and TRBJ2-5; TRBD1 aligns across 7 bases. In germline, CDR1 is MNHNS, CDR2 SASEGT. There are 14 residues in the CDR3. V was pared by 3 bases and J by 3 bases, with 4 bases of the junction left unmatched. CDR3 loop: CASSEGTAKETQYF. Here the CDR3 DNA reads TGTGCCAGCAGTGAGGGGACAGCTAAAGAGACCCAGTACTTC.

The CDR3 DNA is TGCGCCAGCAGGCGGGGGACCGCTAGCACAGATACGCAGTATTTT. Encoded protein: CASRRGTASTDTQYF. The genes are TRBV5-1 and TRBJ2-3; 7 bases fit TRBD2. This CDR3 is built from 15 residues. CDR1 is SGHRS, CDR2 YFSETQ, per germline. J gave up 0 bases and V 5 bases, and 6 bases lay outside the gene matches. Based on the CDR3 plus reference TRBV5-1 and TRBJ2-3, the full variable domain is KAGVTQTPRYLIKTRGQQVTLSCSPISGHRSVSWYQQTPGQGLQFLFEYFSETQRNKGNFPGRFSGRQFSNSRSEMNVSTLELGDSALYLCASRRGTASTDTQYFGPGTRLTVL.

CDR3 amino acids: CASSTLAGGIYTQYF. The DNA of the CDR3 is TGTGCCAGCAGTACCCTTGCGGGGGGAATTTATACGCAGTATTTT. The V gene is TRBV6-5, the J gene TRBJ2-3, with 8 positions matching TRBD2. The CDR3 runs to 15 residues. After removal of 5 bases from V and 7 bases from J, the junction contained 11 bases not matched to a gene. The V gene's germline CDR1 is MNHEY and CDR2 SVGAGI.

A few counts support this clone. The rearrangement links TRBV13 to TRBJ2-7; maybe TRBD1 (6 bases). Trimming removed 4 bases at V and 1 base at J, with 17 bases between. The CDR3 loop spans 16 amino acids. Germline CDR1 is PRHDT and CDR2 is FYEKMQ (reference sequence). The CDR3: CASSSTQGGLSYEQYF. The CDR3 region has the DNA TGTGCCAGCAGCTCAACCCAAGGGGGTCTATCCTACGAGCAGTACTTC.